This T cell receptor beta chain was observed in a study of identical twins. TCRdb re-called the 5' RACE reads through MiXCR, storing one row per CDR3 protein. This sample has about 810,000 distinct CDR3 sequences; over 9% occur once, and the top ten carry around 1.5%. The CDR3 is 19 amino acids. This clonotype was seen a few times. This sample also appeared in a second study, on yellow fever vaccine responses in identical twins.

The material sequenced was PBMCs. This chain links TRBV21-1 with TRBJ2-1; TRBD2, as called in the table, went unchecked against the DNA. TRBV21-1 counts as a pseudogene. The clonotype was recovered from a woman aged 18 to 35 in good health. The CDR3 nucleotides are TGTGCCAGCAGCAAAGACGGGATAGTAGCTAGCGGGCTCTCGGGTGAGCAGTTCTTC. Amino acids: CASSKDGIVASGLSGEQFF.